The rows below give T cell receptor beta chains drawn from one sample of a study of OX40 agonist ivuxolimab in advanced cancers. Data came from immunoSEQ multiplex PCR; TCRdb stores just in-frame clones and leaves some out. The sample lists tens of thousands of clones, roughly 80% occurring once. Sequenced material: CD4+ or CD8+ T cells sorted from blood, taken in a trial of the OX40 agonist ivuxolimab. Receptors were obtained from an adult with an advanced solid tumor such as melanoma, head and neck, liver or kidney cancer. Both conserved end residues are part of each CDR3. The D gene is left open where the match is weak. Clone size is shown for a subset of rows, as once, few, many or a class of expanded clone.

D,V,size,J,DNA,CDR3
-,TRBV5-1,-,TRBJ2-7,TGCGCCAGCAGCTTGGACAGGCGCGGCTCCTACGAGCAGTACTTC,CASSLDRRGSYEQYF
TRBD1,TRBV30,-,TRBJ2-3,TGTGCCTGGAGTACTCCGGACAGGACCGATACGCAGTATTTT,CAWSTPDRTDTQYF
-,TRBV6-6,-,TRBJ2-4,TGTGCCAGCAGTTACCTCGTGGGAAAACAGTACTTC,CASSYLVGKQYF
-,TRBV20-1,-,TRBJ2-1,TGCAGTGCTAGGTCAGGGGAGCAGTTCTTC,CSARSGEQFF
-,TRBV6-5,-,TRBJ1-2,TGTGCCAGCAGTTACTCAGGGACGGGTGGCTACACCTTC,CASSYSGTGGYTF
-,TRBV9,-,TRBJ2-2,TGTGCCAGCAGCGGCCGGGACATGCGAACATCCGGGGAGCTGTTTTTT,CASSGRDMRTSGELFF
-,TRBV19,once,TRBJ1-6,TGTGCCAGCTCATTGAGCTCCTATAATTCACCCCTCCACTTT,CASSLSSYNSPLHF
-,TRBV7-9,-,TRBJ1-5,TGTGCCAGCAGCAGGGACATTAGCAATCAGCCCCAGCATTTT,CASSRDISNQPQHF
TRBD2,TRBV5-4,-,TRBJ2-7,TGTGCCAGCCTGGCTAGCGGAACCTACGAGCAGTACTTC,CASLASGTYEQYF
-,TRBV4-1,-,TRBJ1-6,TGCGCCAGCAGTTCCTGGGGGGAGCCTAATTCACCCCTCCACTTT,CASSSWGEPNSPLHF
TRBD2,TRBV19,-,TRBJ2-3,TGTGCCAGTTCCGGGGGGGGCGGAATTACAGATACGCAGTATTTT,CASSGGGGITDTQYF
TRBD1,TRBV9,-,TRBJ2-7,TGTGCCAGCGGCCAGGGGGCTTACGAGCAGTACTTC,CASGQGAYEQYF
-,TRBV15,once,TRBJ1-3,TGTGCCACCAGCAGAGCCATTTTAAGAAACACCATATATTTT,CATSRAILRNTIYF
TRBD2,TRBV5-1,-,TRBJ2-1,TGCGCCAGCAGCTTGGGACTAGCGGGAAGGTACAATGAGCAGTTCTTC,CASSLGLAGRYNEQFF
TRBD2,TRBV29-1,-,TRBJ2-3,TGCAGCGTTGAAAAGGGATTGGTAGCGGGAGAATATACAGATACGCAGTATTTT,CSVEKGLVAGEYTDTQYF
TRBD2,TRBV7-7,-,TRBJ2-1,TGTGCCAGCAGCTTAGAGCCCCAGGGAGGGAATGAGCAGTTCTTC,CASSLEPQGGNEQFF
-,TRBV30,-,TRBJ1-1,TGTGCCTGGATAAATAAAGGCAGGACTGAAGCTTTCTTT,CAWINKGRTEAFF
-,TRBV2,-,TRBJ2-3,TGTGCCAGCAGTCGGACATCTAGCACAGATACGCAGTATTTT,CASSRTSSTDTQYF
-,TRBV27,-,TRBJ1-2,TGTGCCAGCAGTTTATTGGGTGAACACAACTATGGCTACACCTTC,CASSLLGEHNYGYTF
TRBD1,TRBV5-1,-,TRBJ1-2,TGCGCCAGTGCCCCGGGACAGGGAAGCTATGGCTACACCTTC,CASAPGQGSYGYTF
-,TRBV6-5,-,TRBJ1-5,TGTGCCAGCAGTTACGGCGTATATCAGCCCCAGCATTTT,CASSYGVYQPQHF
TRBD1,TRBV11-2,once,TRBJ2-1,TGTGCCAGCAGCCACCTAAAGCCGGGGACAGGCGACAATGAGCAGTTCTTC,CASSHLKPGTGDNEQFF
-,TRBV7-9,once,TRBJ1-2,TGTGCCAGCAGCCCCCGTGGGACGGTCTATGGCTACACCTTC,CASSPRGTVYGYTF
-,TRBV7-2,few,TRBJ1-1,TGTGCCAGCAGCTTAGCGACAGGACTGAACACTGAAGCTTTCTTT,CASSLATGLNTEAFF
-,TRBV5-6,once,TRBJ2-7,TGTGCCAGCAGCTTGGTCGACAGCTACGAGCAGTACTTC,CASSLVDSYEQYF
-,TRBV28,-,TRBJ2-7,TGTGCCAGCAGGTCAGGGTGGAGAGGCGAGCAGTACTTC,CASRSGWRGEQYF
-,TRBV6-5,-,TRBJ1-2,TGTGCCAGCAGTTATCAGGGGATCTCGGGTGGCTACACCTTC,CASSYQGISGGYTF
TRBD2,TRBV10-3,-,TRBJ2-7,TGTGCCATCAGTGAGCCCAGCGGGAAGGGCTACGAGCAGTACTTC,CAISEPSGKGYEQYF
-,TRBV5-6,once,TRBJ1-1,TGTGCCAGCAGCTGGTGGGGGCAGCCCTATGAAGCTTTCTTT,CASSWWGQPYEAFF
-,TRBV10-3,-,TRBJ2-2,TGTGCCATCAGTGAGTGGCTAGGCCAGGTAGCCGGGGAGCTGTTTTTT,CAISEWLGQVAGELFF
TRBD2,TRBV5-4,-,TRBJ2-1,TGTGCCAGCAGCTTGGAGGGCGGGAGGGCCGTCAATGAGCAGTTCTTC,CASSLEGGRAVNEQFF
TRBD1,TRBV11-2,-,TRBJ2-1,TGTGCCAGCAGCTCGGGACAGATCGACTACAATGAGCAGTTCTTC,CASSSGQIDYNEQFF
-,TRBV30,-,TRBJ1-5,TGTGCCTGGAGTACTGAGTTTAGCAATCAGCCCCAGCATTTT,CAWSTEFSNQPQHF
-,TRBV4-3,-,TRBJ1-1,TGCGCCAGCAGCCAGTTCCCAGGGTACACTGAAGCTTTCTTT,CASSQFPGYTEAFF
-,TRBV29-1,-,TRBJ2-1,TGCAGCGTTGTGTCGGGCGGGACCTTCCTCAATGAGCAGTTCTTC,CSVVSGGTFLNEQFF
-,TRBV5-1,-,TRBJ1-2,TGCGCCAGCAGGGACGGGACTAACTATGGCTACACCTTC,CASRDGTNYGYTF
TRBD2,TRBV7-2,-,TRBJ2-3,TGTGCCAGCAGCTTAAACTTAGCGGGAGAGACAGATACGCAGTATTTT,CASSLNLAGETDTQYF
-,TRBV14,-,TRBJ2-3,TGTGCCAGCAGCCAAGGGGTCCCTTTCACAGATACGCAGTATTTT,CASSQGVPFTDTQYF
-,TRBV19,-,TRBJ2-7,TGTGCCAGTAGTATGGGCAGCAGGACAGACATACCGGGACTTCCCCCCTACGAGCAGTACTTC,CASSMGSRTDIPGLPPYEQYF
TRBD1,TRBV10-1,-,TRBJ1-1,TGCGCCAGCAGTGAACTTATGGAGGGGGCTCAAGCTTTCTTT,CASSELMEGAQAFF
TRBD1,TRBV7-9,-,TRBJ1-2,TGTGCCAGCAGCTGGTGGCGGGACAGGGGTTTGGTAGTTGACTATGGCTACACCTTC,CASSWWRDRGLVVDYGYTF
TRBD1,TRBV5-1,-,TRBJ1-2,TGCGCCAGCAGCTACACAGGGGGAGACTATGGCTACACCTTC,CASSYTGGDYGYTF
-,TRBV25-1,-,TRBJ2-1,TGTGCCAGCAGTGTACGGCCCACCAATGAGCAGTTCTTC,CASSVRPTNEQFF
TRBD2,TRBV9,-,TRBJ2-5,TGTGCCAGCAGCGTCGGGCTAGCGGGAGGGATCCAAGAGACCCAGTACTTC,CASSVGLAGGIQETQYF
TRBD2,TRBV7-8,-,TRBJ2-7,TGTGCCAGCAGCTTAGCTGCAGCGGGGGTTTCCTACGAGCAGTACTTC,CASSLAAAGVSYEQYF
TRBD1,TRBV7-8,-,TRBJ2-1,TGTGCCAGCAGTCCCGCGACAGGGTACAATGAGCAGTTCTTC,CASSPATGYNEQFF
TRBD1,TRBV23-1,-,TRBJ1-4,TGCGCCAGCAGTCCGGGACAGGGCTTTAATGAAAAACTGTTTTTT,CASSPGQGFNEKLFF
-,TRBV19,-,TRBJ2-7,TGTGCCAGTAGTGTGGAAGGAACAGCCTACGAGCAGTACTTC,CASSVEGTAYEQYF
-,TRBV10-3,-,TRBJ2-7,TGTGCCATCAGCCTTCAGGACAGTTCACACGAGCAGTACTTC,CAISLQDSSHEQYF
TRBD2,TRBV2,-,TRBJ2-5,TGTGCCAGCAGGAGACTAGCGGTACAAGAGACCCAGTACTTC,CASRRLAVQETQYF
TRBD1,TRBV19,-,TRBJ1-1,TGTGCCAGTACCAGAAGCCCGGGACAGCCGGATACTGAAGCTTTCTTT,CASTRSPGQPDTEAFF
-,TRBV4-1,-,TRBJ2-7,TGCGCCAGCAGCCAAGGAGTAGTGTTTTACGAGCAGTACTTC,CASSQGVVFYEQYF
-,TRBV29-1,-,TRBJ2-5,TGCAGCGTTGAAGATCAGGGAATACAAGAGACCCAGTACTTC,CSVEDQGIQETQYF
-,TRBV7-2,few,TRBJ2-1,TGTGCCAGCAGCTTATTGATGTCCAACAATGAGCAGTTCTTC,CASSLLMSNNEQFF
-,TRBV7-8,few,TRBJ2-7,TGTGCCAGCAGCCCAACTAGTTTCTACGAGCAGTACTTC,CASSPTSFYEQYF
-,TRBV28,-,TRBJ2-1,TGTGCCAGCAGCCGCCCCGGGGGGCTGGATGAGCAGTTCTTC,CASSRPGGLDEQFF
-,TRBV4-1,few,TRBJ1-5,TGCGCCAGCAGCCAAGGAACAGGAATACTTGCCAATCAGCCCCAGCATTTT,CASSQGTGILANQPQHF
TRBD2,TRBV19,-,TRBJ2-7,TGTGCCAGTAGTATCGGCTTAGCGGGAGCCTACGAGCAGTACTTC,CASSIGLAGAYEQYF